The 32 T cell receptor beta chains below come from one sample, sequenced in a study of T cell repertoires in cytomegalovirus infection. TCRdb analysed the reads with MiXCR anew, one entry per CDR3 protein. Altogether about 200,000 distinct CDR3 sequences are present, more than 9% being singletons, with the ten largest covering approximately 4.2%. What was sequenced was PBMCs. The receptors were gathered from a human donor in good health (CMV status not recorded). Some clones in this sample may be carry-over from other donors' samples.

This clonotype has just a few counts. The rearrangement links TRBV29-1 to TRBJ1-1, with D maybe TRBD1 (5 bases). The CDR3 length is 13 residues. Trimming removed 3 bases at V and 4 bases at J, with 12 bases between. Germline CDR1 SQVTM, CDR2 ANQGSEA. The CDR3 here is CSVEAERGTEAFF. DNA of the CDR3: TGCAGCGTTGAGGCGGAGAGGGGCACTGAAGCTTTCTTT.

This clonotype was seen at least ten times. CDR3 sequence: CASSLEGTSGGPTDTQYF. The CDR3, as DNA: TGTGCCAGCAGCTTGGAAGGGACTAGCGGGGGGCCCACAGATACGCAGTATTTT. V gene TRBV7-2 combines with J gene TRBJ2-3, with 15 bases aligning to TRBD2. V shed 3 bases and J 2 bases; nucleotides not matched to a gene: 6. Germline V gene lookup returns CDR1 SGHTA and CDR2 FQGNSA. The CDR3 length is 18 residues.

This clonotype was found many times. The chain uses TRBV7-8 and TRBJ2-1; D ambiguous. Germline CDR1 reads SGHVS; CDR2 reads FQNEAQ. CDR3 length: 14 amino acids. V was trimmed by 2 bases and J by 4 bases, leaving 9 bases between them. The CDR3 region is CASSLFTEYNEQFF. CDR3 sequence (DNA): TGTGCCAGCAGCTTATTTACAGAGTACAATGAGCAGTTCTTC.

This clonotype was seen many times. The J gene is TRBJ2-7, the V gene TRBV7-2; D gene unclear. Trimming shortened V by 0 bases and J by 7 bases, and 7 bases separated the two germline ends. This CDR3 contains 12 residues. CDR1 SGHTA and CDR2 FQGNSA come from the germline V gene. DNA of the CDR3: TGTGCCAGCAGCTTAGCCGGCTGGGAGCAGTACTTC. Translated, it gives CASSLAGWEQYF.

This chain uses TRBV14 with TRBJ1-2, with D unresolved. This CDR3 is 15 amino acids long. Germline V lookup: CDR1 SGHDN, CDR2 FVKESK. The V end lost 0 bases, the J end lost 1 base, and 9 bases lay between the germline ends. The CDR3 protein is CASSQDTADNYGYTF. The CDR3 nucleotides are TGTGCCAGCAGCCAAGACACAGCCGATAACTATGGCTACACCTTC.

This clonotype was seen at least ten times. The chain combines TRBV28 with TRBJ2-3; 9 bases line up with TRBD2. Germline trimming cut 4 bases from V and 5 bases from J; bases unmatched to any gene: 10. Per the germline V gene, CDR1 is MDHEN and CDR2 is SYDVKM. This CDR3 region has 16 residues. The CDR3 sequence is CASSSPREGPVDTQYF. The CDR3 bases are TGTGCCAGCAGTTCCCCGCGGGAGGGCCCCGTAGATACGCAGTATTTT.

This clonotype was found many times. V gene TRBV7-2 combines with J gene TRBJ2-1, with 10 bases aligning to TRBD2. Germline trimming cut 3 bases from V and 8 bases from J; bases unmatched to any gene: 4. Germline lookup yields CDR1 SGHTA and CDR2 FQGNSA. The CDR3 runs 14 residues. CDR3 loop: CASSLSGGAYEQFF. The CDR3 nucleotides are TGTGCCAGCAGCTTGAGCGGGGGGGCTTATGAGCAGTTCTTC. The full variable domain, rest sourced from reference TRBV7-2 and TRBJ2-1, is GAGVSQSPSNKVTEKGKDVELRCDPISGHTALYWYRQSLGQGLEFLIYFQGNSAPDKSGLPSDRFSAERTGGSVSTLTIQRTQQEDSAVYLCASSLSGGAYEQFFGPGTRLTVL.

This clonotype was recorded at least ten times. The DNA of the CDR3 is TGTGCCAGCAGCCCGACAGGGGATAGCAATCAGCCCCAGCATTTT. Its protein is CASSPTGDSNQPQHF. The rearrangement links TRBV7-9 to TRBJ1-5; 8 bases agree with TRBD1. The junction had 3 bases not matched to a gene; V was cut back by 5 bases and J by 0 bases. Germline CDR1 is SEHNR and CDR2 is FQNEAQ (reference sequence). The CDR3 is 15 residues long.

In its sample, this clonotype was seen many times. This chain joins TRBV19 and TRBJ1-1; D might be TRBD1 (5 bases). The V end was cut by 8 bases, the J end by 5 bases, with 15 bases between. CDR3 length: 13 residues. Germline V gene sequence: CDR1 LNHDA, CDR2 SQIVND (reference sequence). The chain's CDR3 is CASLGQGWTEAFF. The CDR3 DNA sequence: TGTGCCAGTTTGGGCCAGGGCTGGACTGAAGCTTTCTTT.

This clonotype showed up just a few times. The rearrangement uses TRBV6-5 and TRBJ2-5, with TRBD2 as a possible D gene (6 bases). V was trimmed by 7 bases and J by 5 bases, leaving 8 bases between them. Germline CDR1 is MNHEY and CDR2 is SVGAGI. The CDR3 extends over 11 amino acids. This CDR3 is CASNAGETQYF. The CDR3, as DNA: TGTGCCAGCAACGCGGGGGAGACCCAGTACTTC.

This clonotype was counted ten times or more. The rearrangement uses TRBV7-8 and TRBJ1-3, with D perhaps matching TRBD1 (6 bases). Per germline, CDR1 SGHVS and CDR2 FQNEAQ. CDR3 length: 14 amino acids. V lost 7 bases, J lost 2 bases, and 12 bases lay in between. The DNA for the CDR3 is TGTGCCAGCACCCCCGACAGGACTGGAAACACCATATATTTT. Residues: CASTPDRTGNTIYF.

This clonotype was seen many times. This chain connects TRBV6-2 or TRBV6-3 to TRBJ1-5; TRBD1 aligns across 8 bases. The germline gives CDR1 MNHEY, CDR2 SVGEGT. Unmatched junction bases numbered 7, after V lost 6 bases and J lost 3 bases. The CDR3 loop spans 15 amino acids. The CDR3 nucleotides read TGTGCCAGCAGCGGGGGACAGGCGATCAATCAGCCCCAGCATTTT. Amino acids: CASSGGQAINQPQHF.

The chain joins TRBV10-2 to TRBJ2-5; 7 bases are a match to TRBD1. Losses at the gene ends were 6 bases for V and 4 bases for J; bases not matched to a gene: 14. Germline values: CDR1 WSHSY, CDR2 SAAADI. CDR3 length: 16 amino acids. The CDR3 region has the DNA TGCGCCAGCAGATACCATCTTCGACAGGGCGGAGAGACCCAGTACTTC. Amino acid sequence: CASRYHLRQGGETQYF.

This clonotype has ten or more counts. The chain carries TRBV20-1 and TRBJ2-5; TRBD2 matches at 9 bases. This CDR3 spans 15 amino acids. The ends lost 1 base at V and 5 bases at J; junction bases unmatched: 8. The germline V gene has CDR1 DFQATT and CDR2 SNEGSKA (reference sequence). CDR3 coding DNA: TGCAGTGCTAGAGGGTCTAGCGGGATCTGGGAGACCCAGTACTTC. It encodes CSARGSSGIWETQYF.

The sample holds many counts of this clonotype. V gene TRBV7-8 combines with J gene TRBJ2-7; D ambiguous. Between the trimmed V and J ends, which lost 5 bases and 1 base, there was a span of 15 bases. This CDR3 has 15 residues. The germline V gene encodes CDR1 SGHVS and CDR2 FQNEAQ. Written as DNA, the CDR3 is TGTGCCAGCAGCCCAATGGATGGACCATCCTACGAGCAGTACTTC. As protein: CASSPMDGPSYEQYF.

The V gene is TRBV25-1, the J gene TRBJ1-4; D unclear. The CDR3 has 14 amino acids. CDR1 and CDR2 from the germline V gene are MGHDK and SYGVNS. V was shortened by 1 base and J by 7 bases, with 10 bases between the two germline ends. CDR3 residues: CASSESRVVEKLFF. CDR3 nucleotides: TGTGCCAGCAGTGAATCCCGGGTGGTTGAAAAACTGTTTTTT.

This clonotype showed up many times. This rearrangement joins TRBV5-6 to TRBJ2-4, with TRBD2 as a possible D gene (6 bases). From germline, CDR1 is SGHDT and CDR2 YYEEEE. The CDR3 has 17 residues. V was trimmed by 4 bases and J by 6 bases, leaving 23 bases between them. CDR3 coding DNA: TGTGCCAGCAGCCCCGGGAAGGTCCAGCGGGCAAGAAACATTCAGTACTTC. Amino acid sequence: CASSPGKVQRARNIQYF.

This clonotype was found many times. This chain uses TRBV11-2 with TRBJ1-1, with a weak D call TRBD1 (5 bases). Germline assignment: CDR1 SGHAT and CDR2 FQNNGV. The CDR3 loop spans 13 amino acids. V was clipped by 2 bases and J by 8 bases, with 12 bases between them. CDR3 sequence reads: CASSLSRRGEAFF. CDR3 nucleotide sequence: TGTGCCAGCAGCTTAAGTAGGAGGGGAGAAGCTTTCTTT.

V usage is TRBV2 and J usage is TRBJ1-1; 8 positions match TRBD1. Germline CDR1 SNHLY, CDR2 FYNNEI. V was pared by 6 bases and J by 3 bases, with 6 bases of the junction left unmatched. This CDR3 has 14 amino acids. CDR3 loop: CASSLRGQDTEAFF. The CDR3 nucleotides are TGTGCCAGCAGCCTCAGGGGGCAGGACACTGAAGCTTTCTTT.

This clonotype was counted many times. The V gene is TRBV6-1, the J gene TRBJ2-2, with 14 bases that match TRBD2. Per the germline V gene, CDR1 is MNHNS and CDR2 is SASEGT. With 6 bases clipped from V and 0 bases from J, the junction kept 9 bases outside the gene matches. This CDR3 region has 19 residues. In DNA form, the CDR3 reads TGTGCCAGCAGACCCGGGACTAGCGGGGGAAACTCGAACACCGGGGAGCTGTTTTTT. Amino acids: CASRPGTSGGNSNTGELFF.

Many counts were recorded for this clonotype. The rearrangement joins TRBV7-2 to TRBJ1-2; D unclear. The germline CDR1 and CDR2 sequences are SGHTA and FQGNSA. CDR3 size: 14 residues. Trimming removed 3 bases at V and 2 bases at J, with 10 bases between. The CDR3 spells CASSFIGSNYGYTF. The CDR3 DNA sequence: TGTGCCAGCAGCTTTATCGGCAGCAACTATGGCTACACCTTC.

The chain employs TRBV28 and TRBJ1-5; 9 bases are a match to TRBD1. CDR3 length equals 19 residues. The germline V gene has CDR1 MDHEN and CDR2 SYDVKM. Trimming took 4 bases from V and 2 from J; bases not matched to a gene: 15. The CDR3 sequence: CASSSTGTGYGIRNQPQHF. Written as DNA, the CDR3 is TGTGCCAGCAGTTCAACCGGGACAGGGTATGGAATCCGCAATCAGCCCCAGCATTTT.

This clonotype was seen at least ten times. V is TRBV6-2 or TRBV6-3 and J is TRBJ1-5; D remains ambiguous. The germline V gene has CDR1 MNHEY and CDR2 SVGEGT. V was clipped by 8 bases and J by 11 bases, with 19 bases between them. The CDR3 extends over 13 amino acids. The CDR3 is CASYDGLPGAQHF. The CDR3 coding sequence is TGTGCCAGCTATGATGGACTGCCCGGGGCCCAGCATTTT.

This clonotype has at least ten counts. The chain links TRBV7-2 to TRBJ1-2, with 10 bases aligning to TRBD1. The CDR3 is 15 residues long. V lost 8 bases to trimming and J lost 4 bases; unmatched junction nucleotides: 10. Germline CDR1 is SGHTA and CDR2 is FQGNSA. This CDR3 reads CASAQDRGPFYGYTF. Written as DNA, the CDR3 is TGTGCCAGCGCCCAAGACAGGGGGCCCTTCTATGGCTACACCTTC.

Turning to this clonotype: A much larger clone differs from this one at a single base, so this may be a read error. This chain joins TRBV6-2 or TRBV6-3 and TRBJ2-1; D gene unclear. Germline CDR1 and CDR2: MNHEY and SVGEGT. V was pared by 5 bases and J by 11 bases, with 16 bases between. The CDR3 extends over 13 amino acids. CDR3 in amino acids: CASSTPPHRKQFF. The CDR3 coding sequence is TGTGCCAGCAGTACCCCTCCCCACCGTAAGCAGTTCTTC.

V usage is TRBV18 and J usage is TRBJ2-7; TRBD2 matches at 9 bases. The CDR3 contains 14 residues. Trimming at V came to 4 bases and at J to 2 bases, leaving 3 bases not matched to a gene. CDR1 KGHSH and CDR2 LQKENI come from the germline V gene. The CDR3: CASSRPSGAYEQYF. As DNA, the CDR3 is TGTGCCAGCTCACGTCCTAGCGGGGCCTACGAGCAGTACTTC.

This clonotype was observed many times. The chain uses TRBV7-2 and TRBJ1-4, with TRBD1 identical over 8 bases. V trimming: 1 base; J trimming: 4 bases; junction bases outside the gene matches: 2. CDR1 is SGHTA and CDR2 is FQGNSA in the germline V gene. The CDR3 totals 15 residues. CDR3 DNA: TGTGCCAGCAGCTTAGGGACAGGGAGTAATGAAAAACTGTTTTTT. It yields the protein CASSLGTGSNEKLFF.

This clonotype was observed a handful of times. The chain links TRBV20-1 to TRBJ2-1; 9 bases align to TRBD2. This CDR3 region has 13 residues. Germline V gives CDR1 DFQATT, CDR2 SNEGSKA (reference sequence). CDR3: CTLSGRTYNEQFF. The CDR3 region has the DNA TGCACTTTAAGCGGGAGGACCTACAATGAGCAGTTCTTC.

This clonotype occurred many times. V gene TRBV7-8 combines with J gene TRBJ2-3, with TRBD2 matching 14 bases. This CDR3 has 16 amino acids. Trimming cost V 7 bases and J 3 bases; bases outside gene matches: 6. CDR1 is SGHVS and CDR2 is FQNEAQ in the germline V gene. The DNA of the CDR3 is TGTGCCAGCACAGGACTAGCGGGGGGCAGAACAGATACGCAGTATTTT. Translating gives CASTGLAGGRTDTQYF.

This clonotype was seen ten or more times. The CDR3 nucleotides read TGTGCCAGCAGCTTAGTTCCGGACTACTACTCCTACGAGCAGTACTTC. It codes for CASSLVPDYYSYEQYF. This chain connects TRBV7-9 to TRBJ2-7; D might be TRBD2 (6 bases). The germline V and J ends were trimmed by 1 base and 0 bases, with 13 bases remaining between them. Germline loops: CDR1 SEHNR, CDR2 FQNEAQ (reference sequence). CDR3 length: 16 amino acids.

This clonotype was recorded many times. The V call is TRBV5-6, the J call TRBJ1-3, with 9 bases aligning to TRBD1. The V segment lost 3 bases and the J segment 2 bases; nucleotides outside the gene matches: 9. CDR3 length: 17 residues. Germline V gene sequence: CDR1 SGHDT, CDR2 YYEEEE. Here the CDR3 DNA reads TGTGCCAGCAGCTCACATCTAGGGACAGGGACTGGAAACACCATATATTTT. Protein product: CASSSHLGTGTGNTIYF.

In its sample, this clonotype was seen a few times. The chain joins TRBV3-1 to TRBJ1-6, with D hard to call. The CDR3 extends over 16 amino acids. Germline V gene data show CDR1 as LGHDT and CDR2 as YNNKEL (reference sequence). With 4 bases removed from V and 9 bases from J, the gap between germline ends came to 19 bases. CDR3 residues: CASSPRTEGESSPLHF. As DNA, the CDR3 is TGTGCCAGCAGCCCAAGAACCGAGGGAGAGAGTTCACCCCTCCACTTT.